The T cell receptor beta chain under discussion was sequenced for a study of blood T cell repertoires in COVID-19 (TCRdb year 2020). About the full investigation: Collaborator samples came from the United States, Italy and Spain and covered acute and convalescent phases of COVID-19. The material from the prospective study consisted of cDNA or gDNA derived from T cells, B-cell-depleted T cells, or PBMCs. Subjects who had been exposed to COVID-19, were actively infected with it, or had recovered from it provided the deeply sampled blood TCRbeta repertoires that made up the dataset. The repertoires were released in a freely available public database meant as a resource for research on the immune response to SARS-CoV-2. Samples were obtained from the ongoing ImmuneRACE study (first 160 participants) and from over a thousand subjects provided by 6 global collaborators. Nearly every sample came with metadata listing a de-identified subject ID, COVID-19 status, age in years and sex. Where available, HLA class I and class II types were obtained from metadata supplied by the sample provider rather than from assay-based typing.

With regard to this clone: Its antigen target is currently unknown. No base quality values were provided; no much bigger clone lies one nucleotide off.

The immunoSEQ Assay, a bias-controlled multiplex PCR, was used to amplify TCRbeta CDR3 regions from genomic DNA. As for the original processing: Within the assay, amplification of reference gene primers was used to estimate how many nucleated cells each sample contained. To quantify the absolute abundance of each unique TCRbeta CDR3 rearrangement, sequence reads were collapsed and filtered. Productive Simpson clonality was computed per sample as the square root of Simpson's diversity index over productive rearrangements. The table was pulled from immuneACCESS by TCRdb, which kept in-frame rearrangements only. Such tables lose some clones; where checked, under half of the loss comes from unresolved V genes, and the rest has no known cause. D and trimming come from the DNA, and the V and J calls and clone size come from that table. Across this sample there are some 190,000 clones, with approximately 85% seen only once. Roughly 9.7% of the sample is in the top ten clones.

Paper-wide results and their limitations: How much clinical and demographic metadata was included differed by source and by participant, and the metadata was provided uncurated.

Whole blood was collected in K2EDTA tubes by collaborating institutions according to the institutions' own protocols. For TCRbeta analysis, collaborators shipped samples as frozen whole blood, isolated PBMCs, or DNA extracted from either of those sample types. The germline V gene provides CDR1 MGHDK and CDR2 SYGVNS. V is clipped by 4 bases and J by 4 bases, and the sequence between their germline boundaries is 9 bases long. Its CDR3 holds 13 amino acids, cysteine through phenylalanine. The retained sequence is limited to the CDR3, 39 bases, with the frame set at the first base. This clonotype was obtained from a human donor with active or convalescent COVID-19. The donor label of this sample is uncertain. Sequencing used peripheral blood. The rearrangement joined TRBV25-1 to TRBJ2-3; a confident D gene designation cannot be given. The CDR3 is CASSVGVADTQYF. The sequenced DNA: TGTGCCAGCAGTGTTGGAGTAGCAGATACGCAGTATTTT.